This T cell receptor beta chain emerged from a study of cytomegalovirus exposure and HLA in healthy donors (dated by TCRdb to 2016 to 2017). Describing the broader study: In an earlier analysis of some 610 of the donors, 250 to 350 Gb of sequence data and just under 120 million unique TCR beta sequences from about 179 million T cells were reported. Approximately 300 gigabases of sequencing data and around 80 million unique TCR sequences made up an early release that covered fewer than 650 HLA-typed donors. Of the roughly 400 genotyped donors, 65% to 90% were placed in the genetic ancestry cluster associated with self-reported Caucasian donors. The aim of the study was to test whether cataloging public T cell receptors could identify signatures of past pathogen exposure. Using immunosequencing, the study profiled T cell repertoires from about 650 subjects and related those repertoires to cytomegalovirus serostatus. Along with the roughly 670-subject first cohort, a separate validation cohort of 120 different subjects was used. To predict cytomegalovirus infection status, the study brought together high-throughput TCR immunosequencing, statistical association of individual TCRs with disease status, and machine learning. In a later analysis, previously published TCR beta repertoires from some 640 donors were re-analyzed and high-resolution HLA genotyping was added so that TCR occurrence patterns could be studied. The later analysis used no new phenotypic data to find candidate immune exposures, relying instead on TCR beta sequences and their occurrence across donors. In an earlier analysis of roughly 540 of the donors, high-throughput TCR beta sequencing was used to judge whether each TCR beta V gene segment behaved as functional or pseudogenic. Alongside the repertoire data, information on donor age, sex, ethnicity and CMV serostatus was compiled. A later genetic analysis took genome-wide SNP genotypes for about three fifths of the roughly 700 donors and used that subset as a discovery cohort. Every repertoire in the discovery cohort had been generated on one and the same sequencing platform. Class I and class II HLA loci were covered by the typing at four-digit resolution. The number of donors typed differed by locus, with 629-630 for A, B, C, DRB1 and DQB1, 522 for DQA1, 600 to 610 for DPA1, and some 450 for DPB1. Several DR-DQ haplotypes were treated as single units for association and clustering because of strong linkage in the cohort. Among over 350 genotyped donors of the cohort, an average of about 240,000 unique TCR beta nucleotide sequences were sequenced per donor, about a sixth of them non-productive. The research as a whole found: Compared with the roughly 720-donor mean, donors in an Asian-associated ancestry cluster had fewer N-insertions in productive TCRs, according to a later genetic analysis. The classifier was reported to diagnose cytomegalovirus status with high specificity and sensitivity in both the original cohort and the validation cohort. The cohort was sequenced for TCR beta chains only, and without alpha or paired-chain data the features that could be detected were limited. Some 15 rarely observed V segments, including chromosome 9 orphons, were excluded from the earlier analysis of approximately 600 of the donors because counts were too low. Three of the identified cytomegalovirus-associated TCR beta chains were confirmed in vitro to be specific for cytomegalovirus antigens. An earlier analysis of around 540 of the donors showed that most TCR beta V segments appeared in productive rearrangements either about 87% or about 30% of the time, which broadly matched IMGT annotations. Because HLA typing was missing for some donors at each locus, association tests included only the typed subset. A total of roughly 160 TCR beta chains were listed by the study as associated with cytomegalovirus. A further reported finding was that TCR beta sequences accurately predicted the HLA-A and HLA-B alleles for most subjects in the first cohort. Strong co-occurrence of HLA alleles, especially DR and DQ, made assigning TCR associations to individual alleles difficult. A later analysis associated 16,951 TCR beta sequences with specific HLA alleles at a false discovery rate of 0.05. The sequencing pipeline was judged likely to have produced a cluster of highly shared sequence variants as a technical artifact. Correlated functional status among segregating V segments might be attributable to linkage disequilibrium, but an unknown experimental factor could not be ruled out. According to the authors, the approach could potentially be generalized to other disease states and immunological phenotypes. In a later analysis, most CMV-associated TCR beta chains were found to appear HLA-restricted, with HLA associations seemingly driven largely by CMV exposure. Across donors, most TCR sequences were observed very rarely, whereas some public TCRs were present in many individuals. A later analysis found that TCR association rates varied across HLA loci, with DRB1 alleles showing the most associated TCRs and HLA-C alleles the fewest. Roughly uniform sequencing depth across donors was assumed in presence/absence analyses, although this assumption may not hold. Compared with equally common non-associated chains, HLA-associated TCR beta chains in a later analysis were more clonally expanded and had lower generation probabilities. A later genetic analysis associated a missense DCLRE1C variant with V-gene and J-gene trimming of TCR beta chains, and an independent cohort replicated the association. The only immune exposure information available for the cohort was CMV serostatus. The 87-base-pair reads could not distinguish some IMGT-functional V segments, including TRBV6-2 and TRBV6-3, so those segments were excluded. Several of the top co-occurrence clusters appeared to be linked to parvovirus B19, influenza, CMV and Epstein-Barr virus, according to a later analysis.

Worth noting for this clone: Its antigen specificity is not known. The junction departs from the called germline gene at one end, perhaps through a read error.

The library was prepared using the immunoSEQ multiplex PCR assay. The multiplex PCR relied on a mix of 60 forward primers for TCR Vbeta segments and 13 reverse primers for TCR Jbeta segments. The CDR3 region of rearranged TCR beta genes was amplified from genomic DNA with a multiplex PCR assay. The Illumina HiSeq System was used to sequence the amplified TCR beta libraries as 87-base-pair reads. The source study handled its data this way. Across the 600 to 700 repertoires, a later analysis counted tens of millions of unique TCR beta chains, approximately 12 million of which were shared by at least two donors. Raw reads were error-corrected and collapsed into unique sequences with a nearest-neighbor algorithm that merged closely related sequences to remove PCR and sequencing errors. V, D and J gene segments were assigned by aligning CDR3 sequences to IMGT reference sequences. For a sequence to be retained, a match of at least six nucleotides to both a V gene segment and a J gene segment was required. Rearrangements were classified as productive when the CDR3 lacked stop codons and remained in frame with V and J, and all other rearrangements were classified as non-productive. CDR3 was defined according to IMGT convention as the region running from the second conserved V-encoded cysteine to the conserved J-encoded phenylalanine. In an earlier analysis of roughly 580 of the donors, sequences lacking an unambiguous match to a single V gene segment were excluded. In an earlier analysis of some 590 of the donors, a V segment was called functional when productive rearrangements were above 56.7%, and segregating when the standard deviation between donors exceeded 5%. A statistical classification framework was built for diagnosing cytomegalovirus status from the catalog of TCR beta chain sequences. A later analysis assigned V and J genes by comparing TCR nucleotide sequences with IMGT/GENE-DB human TR gene sequences. In a later analysis, CDR3 sequences and most-parsimonious VDJ recombination scenarios were assigned using the TCRdist pipeline. A later analysis defined each TCR beta chain by its CDR3 amino acid sequence plus V-gene family, and excluded reads lacking a unique V-gene family. To address suspected cross-contamination and a sequencing artifact, a later analysis removed approximately 590 highly shared, low-generation-probability nucleotide sequences. In a later analysis, a clonal expansion index for each public chain was calculated from normalized within-repertoire ranks of inferred template counts. In a later analysis, generation probabilities were computed with a VDJ recombination model fitted to out-of-frame rearrangements, and the resulting probabilities were checked against IGoR. Hypergeometric tests were used in a later analysis to score TCR-TCR, TCR-HLA and TCR-CMV co-occurrence, with a repertoire-size bias correction applied to the TCR pairs. In a later analysis, false discovery rates were estimated by permuting HLA or CMV assignments 20 times. In a later analysis, co-occurring TCRs were grouped using DBSCAN, with TCRdist sequence similarity added in when clustering inside HLA-allele-positive subsets. Co-occurrence clustering excluded repertoires with fewer than 30,000 or more than 120,000 public chains, plus five with anomalous nucleotide sharing. Not all clones reach the TCRdb copy of this immuneACCESS table, which keeps in-frame sequences only. Checked studies attribute under half of the gap to unresolved V genes and leave the rest unexplained. V, J and clone size reflect that table, while D and trimming were determined from the DNA. Counted in this sample were about 140,000 clones; approximately 80% of them appeared once. 5.1% of the sample rests with the top ten.

The cohort was made up of 666 healthy bone marrow donors. All cohort members were sampled while nominally healthy, although unrecorded immune exposures were likely present. The donor tested CMV seronegative, placing the donor among the 300 to 400 seronegative members of the cohort. Each donor provided a peripheral blood sample, and peripheral blood mononuclear cells were used for TCR beta sequencing. The Qiagen DNeasy Blood Extraction Kit was used to extract genomic DNA from the blood cell samples. In the germline V gene, CDR1 corresponds to LGHNA and CDR2 to YSLEER. The CDR3 covers 19 residues, taking in both the cysteine and the phenylalanine. Here the CDR3 DNA is all that survives: 57 bases in frame from base 1.

The clonotype originates from a male donor in good health and CMV-seronegative. This receptor chain uses TRBV4-3 and TRBJ1-3, with 7 central nucleotides matching TRBD1. Specimen: PBMCs. This receptor has the CDR3 CVSSQRWTGNHPLGNTIYF. At the DNA level, the sequence is TGCGTCAGCAGCCAACGCTGGACAGGTAACCACCCTCTTGGAAACACCATATATTTT.